One sample yielded the 7 T cell receptor beta chains listed below, sequenced in a study of blood T cells in healthy people across ages. Primers used in a second PCR of about 7 to 12 cycles were a sample-barcoded 5' primer and a J-beta primer mix. From the 5' RACE reads, TCRdb called clonotypes with MiXCR, one entry per CDR3 protein. Of 600,000 to 900,000 distinct CDR3 sequences listed, around a quarter are singletons. These data were also filed under a second study, of T cells of mothers and their children.

The sequencing input was blood. The receptor source for this set is a boy aged 5-17 years in good health.

This clonotype is a singleton in its sample. This chain's CDR3 is CASSSSTGDRRGPNQETQYF. The CDR3, as DNA: TGTGCCAGCAGCTCCAGTACGGGGGACAGGAGGGGACCCAACCAAGAGACCCAGTACTTC. The chain employs TRBV7-9 and TRBJ2-5, with 8 bases lining up with TRBD1. In germline, CDR1 is SEHNR, CDR2 FQNEAQ (reference sequence). The CDR3 runs to 20 residues. The V segment lost 4 bases and the J segment 0 bases; nucleotides outside the gene matches: 19.

This clonotype turned up a few times. The CDR3: CASGQEGNTEAFF. CDR3 nucleotide sequence: TGTGCCAGCGGGCAGGAGGGGAACACTGAAGCTTTCTTT. The genes are TRBV2 and TRBJ1-1; D uncertain. Trimming took off 8 bases at V and 1 base at J, with 11 bases between the two ends. The CDR3 loop spans 13 amino acids. Germline assignment: CDR1 SNHLY and CDR2 FYNNEI.

The rearrangement uses TRBV2 and TRBJ2-7, with a possible D match to TRBD2 (5 bases). The V gene's germline CDR1 is SNHLY and CDR2 FYNNEI. The CDR3 is made up of 13 amino acids. V was trimmed by 8 bases and J by 5 bases, leaving 16 bases between them. The CDR3 protein is CASQTPGIHEQYF. CDR3 nucleotides: TGTGCCAGCCAAACCCCCGGGATCCACGAGCAGTACTTC.

This clonotype was observed a few times. The chain is built from TRBV5-1 and TRBJ2-7, with D possibly being TRBD2 (6 bases). The germline V gene encodes CDR1 SGHRS and CDR2 YFSETQ. The V and J ends lost 2 bases and 7 bases respectively, with 19 bases between them. This CDR3 spans 15 amino acids. The CDR3 here is CASSLWDFPREEQYF. In DNA form, the CDR3 reads TGCGCCAGCAGCTTATGGGACTTCCCCCGGGAAGAGCAGTACTTC.

The table lists this clonotype with a few counts. The J gene is TRBJ2-5, the V gene TRBV2; D perhaps matches TRBD2 (5 bases). CDR1 and CDR2 from the germline V gene are SNHLY and FYNNEI. The CDR3 loop spans 18 amino acids. Trimming removed 5 bases at V and 5 bases at J, with 27 bases between. CDR3 loop: CASSTAILDYYEFETQYF. The CDR3 bases are TGTGCCAGCAGTACGGCGATCCTTGACTATTACGAGTTCGAGACCCAGTACTTC.

This clonotype has more than one count but fewer than ten. The V and J genes are TRBV12-3 or TRBV12-4 and TRBJ2-2; D possibly corresponds to TRBD1 (5 bases). CDR3 length equals 14 residues. The V gene lost 2 bases and the J gene lost 4 bases, with 8 bases spanning the gap. The CDR3 bases are TGTGCCAGCAGTTTACAGGGCTTCACCGGGGAGCTGTTTTTT. Translation: CASSLQGFTGELFF.

The chain couples TRBV10-1 to TRBJ1-4; no clear D. CDR3 length: 15 residues. V was shortened by 2 bases and J by 5 bases, with 12 bases between the two germline ends. In germline, CDR1 is WNHNN, CDR2 SYGVQD (reference sequence). CDR3 loop: CASSEPLGPNEKLFF. Here the CDR3 DNA reads TGCGCCAGCAGTGAGCCGTTAGGCCCGAATGAAAAACTGTTTTTT.